The 2 T cell receptor beta chains below come from one sample, sequenced in a study of lung T cells in sarcoidosis with Löfgren's syndrome. TCRdb reprocessed the reads with MiXCR, giving one entry per CDR3 protein. In the table there are fewer than 80,000 distinct CDR3 sequences, 21% of which are singletons. Sequencing was carried out using CD4+ T cells from PBMCs. All receptors derive from a human donor with sarcoidosis (Löfgren's syndrome or another form), or a control subject (not recorded which).

In its sample, this clonotype was seen many times. The chain links TRBV4-2 to TRBJ2-1; 12 nucleotides agree with TRBD2. CDR1 and CDR2 from the germline V gene are LGHNA and YNFKEQ. With V trimmed by 2 bases and J by 2 bases, 1 base remained unmatched. This CDR3 is 16 amino acids long. This chain's CDR3 is CASSQTSGGTYNEQFF. The CDR3 coding sequence is TGTGCCAGCAGCCAAACTAGCGGGGGGACCTACAATGAGCAGTTCTTC.

The table lists this clonotype with a few counts. This sequence joins TRBV12-3 or TRBV12-4 and TRBJ2-7; D is possibly TRBD1 (5 bases). The CDR3 is 14 residues long. The V end was cut by 2 bases, the J end by 4 bases, with 12 bases between. Here the CDR3 reads CASSLRAGIYEQYF. The CDR3 DNA reads as TGTGCCAGCAGTTTAAGGGCAGGGATATACGAGCAGTACTTC.